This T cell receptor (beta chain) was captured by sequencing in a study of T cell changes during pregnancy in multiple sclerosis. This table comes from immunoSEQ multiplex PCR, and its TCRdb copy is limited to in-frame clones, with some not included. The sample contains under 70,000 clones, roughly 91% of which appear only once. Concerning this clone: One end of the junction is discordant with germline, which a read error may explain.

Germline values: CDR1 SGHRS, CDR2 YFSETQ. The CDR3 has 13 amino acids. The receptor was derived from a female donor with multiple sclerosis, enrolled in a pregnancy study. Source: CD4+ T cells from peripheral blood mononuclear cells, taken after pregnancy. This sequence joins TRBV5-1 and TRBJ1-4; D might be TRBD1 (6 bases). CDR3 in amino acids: CASSGTTNEKLFF. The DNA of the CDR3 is TGCGCCAGCAGTGGGACAACAAATGAAAAACTGTTTTTT.